This T cell receptor (beta chain) was profiled in a study of CD8+CD57+ T cells in acquired aplastic anemia. The germline gives CDR1 SNHLY, CDR2 FYNNEI. V lost 6 bases to trimming and J lost 1 base; unmatched junction nucleotides: 5. CDR3 size: 14 residues. The sequenced patients had an expansion of CD8+CD57+ cells seen by flow cytometry. According to the study, genomic DNA was the template for TCR beta VDJ and CDR3 profiling. TCRdb re-derived calls from the reads in MiXCR, one entry per CDR3 protein. The sample consists of around 430,000 distinct CDR3 sequences, about a third of them appearing once. This clonotype originated in a human donor with aplastic anemia. Sequenced: sorted CD4+, CD8+, or CD8+CD57+ T cells (not recorded which) from PBMCs. V gene TRBV2 combines with J gene TRBJ1-1; 7 bases line up with TRBD1. The CDR3 loop reads CASSHQGENTEAFF. CDR3 nucleotides: TGTGCCAGCAGCCACCAGGGGGAGAACACTGAAGCTTTCTTT.